The 25 T cell receptor beta chains given below trace back to one sample, sequenced in a study of human T cells and chemical hapten exposure. TCRdb processed the RACE reads anew with MiXCR; each CDR3 protein has one entry. The profile shows about 46,000 distinct CDR3 sequences, around 4% of them singletons. Specified time point: healthy volunteer bleed at 2 weeks. Someone pulled total RNA out of unfractionated whole blood. The sequenced sample was whole blood. Receptor source: a female donor in good health. Some clones in this sample may be carry-over from other donors' samples.

There are many counts of this clonotype. The J gene is TRBJ2-1, the V gene TRBV12-3 or TRBV12-4; 7 nucleotides align to TRBD1. J was trimmed by 5 bases and V by 3 bases; bases with no gene match: 7. This CDR3 has 15 amino acids. CDR3 sequence: CASSFQTGIDNEQFF. The CDR3 bases are TGTGCCAGCAGTTTTCAGACAGGGATAGACAATGAGCAGTTCTTC.

This clonotype appeared many times. This chain connects TRBV20-1 to TRBJ2-2; D gene ambiguous. V lost 6 bases and J lost 2, with 10 bases in between. The germline V gene has CDR1 DFQATT and CDR2 SNEGSKA (reference sequence). This CDR3 comprises 13 residues. The CDR3 region is CSASRINTGELFF. In DNA form, the CDR3 reads TGCAGTGCATCCAGGATTAACACCGGGGAGCTGTTTTTT.

In its sample, this clonotype was seen many times. This chain links TRBV7-9 with TRBJ1-5; D perhaps matches TRBD1 (6 bases). Trimming stripped 1 base from V and 4 bases from J, with 8 bases between. Germline V gene data show CDR1 as SEHNR and CDR2 as FQNEAQ (reference sequence). This CDR3 is built from 14 residues. This CDR3 is CASSLEGGNQPQHF. Here the CDR3 DNA reads TGTGCCAGCAGCTTAGAGGGGGGAAATCAGCCCCAGCATTTT. The whole variable domain, filled in from reference TRBV7-9 and TRBJ1-5, reads DTGVSQNPRHKITKRGQNVTFRCDPISEHNRLYWYRQTLGQGPEFLTYFQNEAQLEKSRLLSDRFSAERPKGSFSTLEIQRTEQGDSAMYLCASSLEGGNQPQHFGDGTRLSIL.

This clonotype was seen many times. This sequence joins TRBV6-1 and TRBJ1-5; D remains ambiguous. The CDR3 length is 17 residues. Per the germline V gene, CDR1 is MNHNS and CDR2 is SASEGT. Trimming left V 2 bases short and J 3 bases short, with 17 bases between. CDR3 nucleotide sequence: TGTGCCAGCAGTGAAATGCACGTACAGCTCGCCAATCAGCCCCAGCATTTT. It codes for CASSEMHVQLANQPQHF.

The gene calls are TRBV4-2 and TRBJ2-6; D uncertain. The CDR3 runs to 16 residues. The V end lost 0 bases, the J end lost 0 bases, and 6 bases lay between the germline ends. CDR1 LGHNA and CDR2 YNFKEQ come from the germline V gene. The CDR3 spells CASSQDFASGANVLTF. The DNA for the CDR3 is TGTGCCAGCAGCCAAGATTTTGCCTCTGGGGCCAACGTCCTGACTTTC.

This clonotype was seen at least ten times. This chain joins TRBV20-1 and TRBJ2-1; 8 nucleotides match TRBD1. Unmatched junction bases numbered 9, after V lost 6 bases and J lost 2 bases. In germline, CDR1 is DFQATT, CDR2 SNEGSKA (reference sequence). The CDR3 sequence is 15 residues long. In DNA, the CDR3 is TGCAGTGCCGGCGTGGAGGACAGGGCCTACAATGAGCAGTTCTTC. Translation: CSAGVEDRAYNEQFF.

This clonotype came up many times. The V and J genes are TRBV3-2 and TRBJ2-4; TRBD2, as called in the table, went unchecked against the DNA. TRBV3-2 is a documented pseudogene. The CDR3 covers 17 residues. The CDR3 here is CASSQFGVLFGGNIQYF. CDR3 nucleotides: TGTGCCAGCAGCCAATTCGGGGTCCTTTTCGGAGGAAACATTCAGTACTTC.

In this sample, this clonotype turned up many times. The V and J genes are TRBV5-1 and TRBJ1-1; D gene ambiguous. This CDR3 spans 14 amino acids. V dropped 2 bases and J dropped 0 bases, with 8 bases sitting between them. In germline, CDR1 is SGHRS, CDR2 YFSETQ. The CDR3 DNA is TGCGCCAGCAGCTTTGGGGAGTTGAACACTGAAGCTTTCTTT. Translating it yields CASSFGELNTEAFF.

Ten or more counts support this clonotype. This chain uses TRBV5-1 with TRBJ2-2; D unclear. The CDR3 extends over 14 amino acids. V was pared by 0 bases and J by 3 bases, with 6 bases between. The germline V gene encodes CDR1 SGHRS and CDR2 YFSETQ. The CDR3 spells CASSLGQDTGELFF. The CDR3 DNA sequence: TGCGCCAGCAGCTTGGGTCAAGACACCGGGGAGCTGTTTTTT.

This clonotype was seen only a few times. V usage is TRBV13 and J usage is TRBJ2-5, with TRBD2 matching 9 bases. The J segment lost 0 bases and the V segment lost 4 bases, leaving 12 bases of the junction unmatched. The CDR3 is 18 amino acids. CDR1 is PRHDT and CDR2 is FYEKMQ in the germline V gene (reference sequence). In nucleotides, the CDR3 is TGTGCCAGCAGCTCCCCCGTAGTTGAGCGGGGGGACCAAGAGACCCAGTACTTC. It yields the protein CASSSPVVERGDQETQYF.

Many counts were recorded for this clonotype. J is TRBJ1-1 and V is TRBV6-5; 7 bases are shared with TRBD1. CDR3 length: 14 amino acids. V dropped 0 bases and J dropped 6; count of bases not matched to a gene: 4. CDR1 is MNHEY and CDR2 is SVGAGI in the germline V gene. CDR3 sequence reads: CASSYSGGGSEAFF. CDR3 in DNA: TGTGCCAGCAGTTACTCGGGAGGGGGCTCTGAAGCTTTCTTT.

Many counts were recorded for this clonotype. This chain joins TRBV3-1 and TRBJ2-7; possible D gene TRBD2, 6 bases. Germline values: CDR1 LGHDT, CDR2 YNNKEL (reference sequence). Trimming removed 3 bases from V and 0 bases from J, with 12 bases in between. The CDR3 length is 15 residues. CDR3 sequence: CASSQAGTFSYEQYF. The CDR3 nucleotides read TGTGCCAGCAGCCAGGCCGGGACTTTCTCCTACGAGCAGTACTTC.

This clonotype was counted many times. The V and J genes are TRBV7-2 and TRBJ2-5; the D gene is possibly TRBD1 (5 bases). CDR1 is SGHTA and CDR2 is FQGNSA in the germline V gene. Deletions cut 3 bases from V and 5 bases from J, with 16 bases between. This CDR3 comprises 15 residues. The CDR3 sequence: CASSLATGPLETQYF. The CDR3 nucleotides are TGTGCCAGCAGCTTGGCTACAGGACCCTTGGAGACCCAGTACTTC.

This clonotype was recorded a few times. V and J are TRBV11-2 and TRBJ2-5; weak D call: TRBD2 (5 bases). The germline V gene has CDR1 SGHAT and CDR2 FQNNGV. The ends were cut back, 5 bases at V and 3 bases at J, with 10 bases in the middle. The CDR3 totals 13 residues. The CDR3 bases are TGTGCCAGCAGCCCCGGGGAAAAAGAGACCCAGTACTTC. This codes for CASSPGEKETQYF.

This clonotype came up many times. V usage is TRBV7-2 and J usage is TRBJ2-3; TRBD2 is a possible D gene (5 bases). Germline V CDR1 and CDR2: SGHTA, FQGNSA. The germline V and J ends were trimmed by 3 bases and 0 bases, with 16 bases remaining between them. CDR3 size: 17 residues. CDR3: CASSFSSGHPSTDTQYF. The CDR3 coding sequence is TGTGCCAGCAGCTTCTCCAGCGGCCATCCTAGCACAGATACGCAGTATTTT.

This clonotype was counted ten times or more. The chain joins TRBV2 to TRBJ2-1; D is possibly TRBD2 (7 bases). V lost 5 bases to trimming and J lost 6 bases, with 17 bases between them. Germline assignment: CDR1 SNHLY and CDR2 FYNNEI. The CDR3 has 15 residues. CDR3 region: CASSLGEGGLNEQFF. In DNA form, the CDR3 reads TGTGCCAGCAGTCTCGGGGAGGGGGGGCTCAATGAGCAGTTCTTC.

Ten or more counts support this clonotype. The chain employs TRBV7-6 and TRBJ2-2, with D perhaps TRBD2 (5 bases). Trimming took 1 base from V and 7 from J, leaving 25 bases between them. Per germline, CDR1 SGHVS and CDR2 FNYEAQ. This CDR3 is built from 19 residues. The CDR3 is CASSLGLSATTNSDGELFF. The DNA of the CDR3 is TGTGCCAGCAGCTTAGGTTTATCGGCGACTACCAATTCAGACGGGGAGCTGTTTTTT.

This clonotype was seen a few times. The V gene is TRBV7-9, the J gene TRBJ2-7; the D is unclear. The CDR3 is 13 amino acids. Trimming removed 5 bases at V and 0 bases at J, with 8 bases between. CDR1 and CDR2 (germline): SEHNR, FQNEAQ (reference sequence). The CDR3 nucleotides are TGTGCCAGCAGCCCCAAGTTCTCCTACGAGCAGTACTTC. Amino acid sequence: CASSPKFSYEQYF. The variable domain in full, completed from reference TRBV7-9 and TRBJ2-7, reads DTGVSQNPRHKITKRGQNVTFRCDPISEHNRLYWYRQTLGQGPEFLTYFQNEAQLEKSRLLSDRFSAERPKGSFSTLEIQRTEQGDSAMYLCASSPKFSYEQYFGPGTRLTVT.

Many counts were recorded for this clonotype. The chain couples TRBV25-1 to TRBJ2-3, with D uncertain. The germline V gene encodes CDR1 MGHDK and CDR2 SYGVNS. The CDR3 is 12 residues long. Trimming stripped 7 bases from V and 5 bases from J, with 10 bases between. The DNA for the CDR3 is TGTGCCAGCACCCTATACGGAGATACGCAGTATTTT. This codes for CASTLYGDTQYF.

This clonotype was counted at least ten times. The V call is TRBV7-8, the J call TRBJ2-3; 8 nucleotides match TRBD2. V lost 2 bases and J lost 4; bases outside the gene matches: 5. The germline gives CDR1 SGHVS, CDR2 FQNEAQ. The CDR3 sequence is 15 residues long. CDR3 loop: CASSLTNGGADTQYF. The CDR3 DNA is TGTGCCAGCAGCTTAACGAACGGGGGGGCAGATACGCAGTATTTT. Drawing the rest from reference TRBV7-8 and TRBJ2-3, the complete variable domain is GAGVSQSPRYKVAKRGQDVALRCDPISGHVSLFWYQQALGQGPEFLTYFQNEAQLDKSGLPSDRFFAERPEGSVSTLKIQRTQQEDSAVYLCASSLTNGGADTQYFGPGTRLTVL.

This clonotype was found many times. The V and J genes are TRBV10-3 and TRBJ2-3, with 9 bases matching TRBD2. After removal of 5 bases from V and 8 bases from J, the junction contained 11 bases not matched to a gene. The CDR3 is made up of 15 amino acids. Germline V lookup: CDR1 ENHRY, CDR2 SYGVKD. The CDR3 region is CAISLSSGDGSTQYF. The CDR3, as DNA: TGTGCCATCAGTTTGTCTAGCGGGGATGGGAGTACGCAGTATTTT.

This clonotype showed up many times. The CDR3 region is CASSRDRAMNTEAFF. CDR3 nucleotide sequence: TGTGCCAGCAGTCGAGACAGGGCCATGAACACTGAAGCTTTCTTT. V and J are TRBV6-2 or TRBV6-3 and TRBJ1-1; 7 bases fit TRBD1. Germline-derived CDR1 and CDR2 are MNHEY and SVGEGT. This CDR3 region has 15 residues. V lost 5 bases, J lost 0 bases, and 6 bases stayed unmatched.

This clonotype occurred many times. The chain couples TRBV6-5 to TRBJ2-6, with D uncertain. The V end lost 4 bases, the J end lost 0 bases, and 4 bases lay between the germline ends. Germline V gene data show CDR1 as MNHEY and CDR2 as SVGAGI. The CDR3 has 14 amino acids. Here the CDR3 DNA reads TGTGCCAGCAGTTGGAGCTCTGGGGCCAACGTCCTGACTTTC. Its translation: CASSWSSGANVLTF.

This clonotype has at least ten counts. V and J are TRBV7-9 and TRBJ2-6; D possibly corresponds to TRBD2 (6 bases). The length of the CDR3 is 16 residues. The V gene's germline CDR1 is SEHNR and CDR2 FQNEAQ (reference sequence). Deletions cut 1 base from V and 2 bases from J, with 9 bases between. CDR3 residues: CASSLGGGTGANVLTF. The CDR3 nucleotides read TGTGCCAGCAGCTTAGGTGGAGGGACTGGGGCCAACGTCCTGACTTTC.

This clonotype was recorded a few times. V is TRBV7-2 and J is TRBJ2-5; D not certain. Trimming left V 2 bases short and J 5 bases short, with 12 bases between. This CDR3 region has 14 residues. Germline V gives CDR1 SGHTA, CDR2 FQGNSA. The CDR3 reads CASSLRSVLETQYF. CDR3 DNA sequence: TGTGCCAGCAGCTTACGTTCGGTTTTGGAGACCCAGTACTTC.